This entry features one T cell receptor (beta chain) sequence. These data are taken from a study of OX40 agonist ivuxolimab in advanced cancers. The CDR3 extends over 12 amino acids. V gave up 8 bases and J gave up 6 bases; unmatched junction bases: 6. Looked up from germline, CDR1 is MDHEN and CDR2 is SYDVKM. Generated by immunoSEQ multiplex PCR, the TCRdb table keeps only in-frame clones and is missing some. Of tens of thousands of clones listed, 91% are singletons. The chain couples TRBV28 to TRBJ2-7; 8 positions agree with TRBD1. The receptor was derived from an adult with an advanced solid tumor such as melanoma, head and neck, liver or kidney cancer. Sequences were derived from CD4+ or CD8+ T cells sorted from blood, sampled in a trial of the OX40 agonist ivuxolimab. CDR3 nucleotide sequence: TGTGCCAGCGAGGACAGGGTCTCCGAGCAGTACTTC. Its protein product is CASEDRVSEQYF.